This TCR beta chain was obtained from a study of tumor T cells in aggressive B-cell lymphoma. V lost 3 bases to trimming and J lost 5 bases; unmatched junction nucleotides: 4. The CDR3 is 15 residues long. Germline loops: CDR1 SEHNR, CDR2 FQNEAQ (reference sequence). Produced via immunoSEQ multiplex PCR; TCRdb's table is partial and in-frame only. The sample holds 3,000 to 3,500 clones; roughly 85% are singletons and the top ten take roughly 4%. The sequence derives from an adult with diffuse large B cell lymphoma. The chain uses TRBV7-9 and TRBJ2-7; TRBD2 matches 13 bases. Sequencing used tumor tissue. The DNA of the CDR3 is TGTGCCAGCAGCTTCTGGACTAGCGGGGGAAACGAGCAGTACTTC. It is translated as CASSFWTSGGNEQYF.